The 12 T cell receptor beta chains in this list originate from one sample, sequenced in a study of T cell responses to AZD1222 COVID-19 vaccine. The method was immunoSEQ multiplex PCR; TCRdb's version includes in-frame clones alone and lacks a portion of them. The sample carries tens of thousands of clones, 65% to 80% recorded once. Here the sequenced sample was peripheral blood, taken on day 0 of AZD1222 vaccination. The receptors derive from an adult in good health.

A few counts support this clone. The rearrangement joins TRBV2 to TRBJ2-7, with a weak D call TRBD2 (6 bases). The CDR3 spans 14 residues. Germline CDR1 reads SNHLY; CDR2 reads FYNNEI. V was trimmed by 3 bases and J by 2 bases, leaving 11 bases between them. CDR3 DNA: TGTGCCAGCAGTGATCATGGGGGGACCTACGAGCAGTACTTC. Its translation is CASSDHGGTYEQYF.

The gene calls are TRBV4-1 and TRBJ1-2; D gene ambiguous. CDR1 MGHRA and CDR2 YSYEKL come from the germline V gene. The CDR3 spans 16 residues. Trimming removed 0 bases at V and 0 bases at J, with 11 bases between. The CDR3 is CASSQEGLTSNYGYTF. The CDR3 DNA sequence: TGCGCCAGCAGCCAAGAAGGTCTCACTTCTAACTATGGCTACACCTTC.

The chain joins TRBV7-2 to TRBJ2-7; TRBD2 aligns across 9 bases. There are 16 residues in the CDR3. V lost 5 bases to trimming and J lost 4 bases; unmatched junction nucleotides: 12. CDR1 is SGHTA and CDR2 is FQGNSA in the germline V gene. The CDR3 DNA follows: TGTGCCAGCAGCGAGACTAGCGGCGGGACGTGGTACGAGCAGTACTTC. This codes for CASSETSGGTWYEQYF.

This clone showed up just a few times. This sequence joins TRBV7-2 and TRBJ1-2; tentatively, D is TRBD1 (6 bases). The CDR3 contains 14 residues. CDR1 SGHTA and CDR2 FQGNSA come from the germline V gene. The V and J ends lost 2 bases and 6 bases respectively, with 13 bases between them. The CDR3 DNA is TGTGCCAGCAGCTTATTGGGCAGGGGTAATGGCTACACCTTC. Its protein is CASSLLGRGNGYTF.

The rearrangement joins TRBV9 to TRBJ2-5, with TRBD2 matching 11 bases. Germline-derived CDR1 and CDR2 are SGDLS and YYNGEE. J was trimmed by 0 bases and V by 3 bases; bases with no gene match: 4. The CDR3 totals 16 residues. The CDR3 DNA sequence: TGTGCCAGCAGCGCCCTAGCGGGGGGTAACCAAGAGACCCAGTACTTC. Translation gives CASSALAGGNQETQYF.

This clone was counted only a few times. The genes are TRBV4-3 and TRBJ1-1; D gene unclear. V lost 0 bases and J 5 bases, leaving 10 bases between the germline ends. Germline CDR1 reads LGHNA; CDR2 reads YSLEER. The CDR3 is 14 residues long. CDR3 amino acids: CASSQDSRRTEAFF. The CDR3 DNA reads as TGCGCCAGCAGCCAAGACTCAAGGCGGACTGAAGCTTTCTTT.

The V and J genes are TRBV5-6 and TRBJ2-2; TRBD2 matches 8 bases. Germline loops: CDR1 SGHDT, CDR2 YYEEEE. V dropped 9 bases and J dropped 5; count of bases not matched to a gene: 6. The CDR3 contains 13 residues. CDR3 DNA sequence: TGTGCCACGCTGGCGGGAGGAACCGGGGAGCTGTTTTTT. It translates to CATLAGGTGELFF.

This clone was seen only once. The rearrangement links TRBV30 to TRBJ2-6, with a weak D call TRBD2 (6 bases). Germline values: CDR1 GTSNPN, CDR2 SVGIG (reference sequence). V shed 2 bases and J shed 2 bases, with 10 bases lying between them. CDR3 size: 15 residues. The CDR3 here is CAWSNGGTGANVLTF. DNA for the CDR3: TGTGCCTGGAGTAACGGGGGAACTGGGGCCAACGTCCTGACTTTC.

The V and J genes are TRBV2 and TRBJ2-4; D is ambiguous. There are 13 residues in the CDR3. The V and J ends lost 4 bases and 4 bases respectively, with 8 bases between them. Germline V gene data show CDR1 as SNHLY and CDR2 as FYNNEI. CDR3 sequence reads: CASSATVKNIQYF. The CDR3 nucleotides read TGTGCCAGCAGTGCCACAGTAAAAAACATTCAGTACTTC.

The CDR3 region has the DNA TGCGCCAGCAGACCCCGGGACAGGCGTAACACCGGGGAGCTGTTTTTT. Translated, it gives CASRPRDRRNTGELFF. This rearrangement joins TRBV5-1 to TRBJ2-2; 8 nucleotides align to TRBD1. The length of the CDR3 is 16 residues. Germline assignment: CDR1 SGHRS and CDR2 YFSETQ. The trim removed 5 bases at V and 2 bases at J, leaving 8 bases unmatched.

The chain joins TRBV4-1 to TRBJ1-1; TRBD1 might be the D (5 bases). The CDR3 is 14 residues long. Germline assignment: CDR1 MGHRA and CDR2 YSYEKL. V was clipped by 2 bases and J by 3 bases, with 10 bases between them. The CDR3 DNA reads TGCGCCAGCAGCCAACGGGGGAGATACACTGAAGCTTTCTTT. It specifies CASSQRGRYTEAFF.

This clone appeared a few times. The chain links TRBV9 to TRBJ1-1; the match to TRBD1 covers 7 bases. Losses at the gene ends were 4 bases for V and 11 bases for J; bases not matched to a gene: 14. Germline V lookup: CDR1 SGDLS, CDR2 YYNGEE. This CDR3 is built from 14 residues. The CDR3 DNA follows: TGTGCCAGCAGCCCTACTATGAGACAGGGACGGGCTTTCTTT. Translated: CASSPTMRQGRAFF.